One sample yielded the 5 T cell receptor beta chains listed below, sequenced in a study of identifying expanded T cells in peripheral blood. Produced via immunoSEQ multiplex PCR; TCRdb's table is partial and in-frame only. The sample lists around 100,000 clones, around 89% seen once, with 16% in the top ten. The specimen was blood. The receptors here all came from a person aged 18-70 years in good health.

Concerning this clone: At one of its ends the junction is not consistent with the germline gene, which may arise from a read error. The V and J genes are TRBV5-1 and TRBJ2-7; D unresolved. CDR1 is SGHRS, CDR2 YFSETQ, per germline. The CDR3 totals 8 residues. The CDR3 reads CASEYVDF. CDR3 bases: TGCGCCAGCGAATACGTTGACTTC.

This clone was recorded once. The V call is TRBV11-2, the J call TRBJ2-1, with D perhaps matching TRBD2 (5 bases). Trimming left V 4 bases short and J 0 bases short, with 10 bases between. Germline V CDR1 and CDR2: SGHAT, FQNNGV. CDR3 length equals 15 residues. The CDR3 DNA sequence: TGTGCCAGCAGCTCAGTTCGGGGCTCCTACAATGAGCAGTTCTTC. As protein: CASSSVRGSYNEQFF.

The V gene is TRBV19, the J gene TRBJ2-5; 10 bases agree with TRBD2. With 4 bases clipped from V and 3 bases from J, the junction kept 5 bases outside the gene matches. This CDR3 comprises 15 residues. Germline V lookup: CDR1 LNHDA, CDR2 SQIVND (reference sequence). The CDR3 sequence: CASSKLAGLEETQYF. CDR3 nucleotide sequence: TGTGCCAGTAGTAAACTAGCGGGGCTTGAAGAGACCCAGTACTTC.

The chain employs TRBV7-2 and TRBJ2-1; D gene uncertain. Trimming left V 5 bases short and J 10 bases short, with 12 bases between. This CDR3 is built from 12 residues. Germline V gene sequence: CDR1 SGHTA, CDR2 FQGNSA. CDR3 in amino acids: CASSHGWEEQFF. In DNA, the CDR3 is TGTGCCAGCAGCCATGGGTGGGAAGAGCAGTTCTTC.

This chain joins TRBV19 and TRBJ1-3; D perhaps matches TRBD1 (5 bases). The CDR3 extends over 18 amino acids. V lost 2 bases to trimming and J lost 1 base, with 18 bases between them. CDR1 and CDR2 from the germline V gene are LNHDA and SQIVND (reference sequence). CDR3 sequence reads: CASSITTPATVSGNTIYF. In DNA form, the CDR3 reads TGTGCCAGTAGTATAACCACACCGGCGACAGTTTCTGGAAACACCATATATTTT.